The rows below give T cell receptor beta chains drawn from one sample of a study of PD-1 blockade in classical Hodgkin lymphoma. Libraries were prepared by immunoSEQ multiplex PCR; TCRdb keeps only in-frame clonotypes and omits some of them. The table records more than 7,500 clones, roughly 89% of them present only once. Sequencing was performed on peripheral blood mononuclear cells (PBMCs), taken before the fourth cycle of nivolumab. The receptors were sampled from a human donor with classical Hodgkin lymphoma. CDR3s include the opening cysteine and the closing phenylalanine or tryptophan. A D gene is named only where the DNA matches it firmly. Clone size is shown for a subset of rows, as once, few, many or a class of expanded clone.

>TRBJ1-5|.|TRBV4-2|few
CASSQEPRGGQPQHF
TGTGCCAGCAGCCAAGAACCCCGAGGCGGTCAGCCCCAGCATTTT
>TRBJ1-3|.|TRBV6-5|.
CASRSQGGPGNTIYF
TGTGCCAGCAGATCACAGGGAGGACCTGGAAACACCATATATTTT
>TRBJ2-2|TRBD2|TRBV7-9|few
CATGLAGNTGELFF
TGTGCCACCGGGCTAGCGGGAAACACCGGGGAGCTGTTTTTT
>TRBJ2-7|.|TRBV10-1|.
CASSAERSLLEQYF
TGCGCCAGCAGTGCGGAGCGGAGCCTCCTCGAGCAGTACTTC
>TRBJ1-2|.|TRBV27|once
CASSLPDFSHGYTF
TGTGCCAGCAGTTTACCGGACTTTTCCCATGGCTACACCTTC
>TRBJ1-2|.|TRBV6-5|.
CASRRNREIGYTF
TGTGCCAGCAGAAGGAACAGGGAAATCGGCTACACCTTC
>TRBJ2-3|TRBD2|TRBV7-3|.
CASSILAGGITDTQYF
TGTGCCAGCAGCATCCTAGCGGGGGGGATCACAGATACGCAGTATTTT
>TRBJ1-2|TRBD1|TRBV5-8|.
CASSSIQGAQDGYTF
TGTGCCAGCAGCTCTATACAGGGGGCTCAGGATGGCTACACCTTC
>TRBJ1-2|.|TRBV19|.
CASIGGAGDGYTF
TGTGCCAGTATTGGAGGGGCAGGCGATGGCTACACCTTC
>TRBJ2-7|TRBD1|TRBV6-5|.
CASSYTLTGIRDEQYF
TGTGCCAGCAGTTACACTTTGACAGGGATTCGGGACGAGCAGTACTTC
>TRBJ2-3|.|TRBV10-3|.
CAIMGQGPDTQYF
TGTGCCATCATGGGCCAGGGGCCAGATACGCAGTATTTT
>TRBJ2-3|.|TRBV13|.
CASSLTGGHSDTQYF
TGTGCCAGCAGCTTAACCGGGGGCCACTCAGATACGCAGTATTTT
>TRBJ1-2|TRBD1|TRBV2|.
CASSDPGQGQNGYTF
TGTGCCAGCAGTGACCCGGGACAGGGACAGAATGGCTACACCTTC
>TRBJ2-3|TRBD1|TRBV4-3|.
CASSRYPGQNTDTQYF
TGCGCCAGCAGCCGCTATCCGGGACAGAACACAGATACGCAGTATTTT
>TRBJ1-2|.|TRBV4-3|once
CASSPVYHYGYTF
TGCGCCAGCAGCCCCGTATATCACTATGGCTACACCTTC
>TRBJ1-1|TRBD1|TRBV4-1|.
CASSQRLTGKYTEAFF
TGCGCCAGCAGCCAACGCCTGACAGGGAAGTACACTGAAGCTTTCTTT
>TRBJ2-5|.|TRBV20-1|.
CSELAGETQYF
TGCAGTGAACTAGCCGGGGAGACCCAGTACTTC
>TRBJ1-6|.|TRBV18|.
CASSPQEVTNSPLHF
TGTGCCAGCTCACCTCAAGAGGTGACTAATTCACCCCTCCACTTT
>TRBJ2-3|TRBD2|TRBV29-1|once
CSHRGVAGIFDTQYF
TGCAGCCACCGGGGGGTAGCGGGGATCTTTGATACGCAGTATTTT
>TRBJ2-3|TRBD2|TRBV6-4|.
CASSEAGGVGTQYF
TGTGCCAGCAGTGAGGCGGGGGGAGTAGGTACGCAGTATTTT
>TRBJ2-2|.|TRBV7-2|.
CASSLVGGRDTGELFF
TGTGCCAGCAGCTTAGTGGGGGGACGCGACACCGGGGAGCTGTTTTTT
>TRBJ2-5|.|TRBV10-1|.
CASSGSRGGETQYF
TGCGCCAGCAGTGGAAGCAGGGGTGGCGAGACCCAGTACTTC
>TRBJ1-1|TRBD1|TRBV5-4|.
CASSLARTGPAEAFF
TGTGCCAGCAGCTTGGCCCGGACAGGGCCAGCTGAAGCTTTCTTT
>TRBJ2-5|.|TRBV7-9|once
CASSLVGLETQYF
TGTGCCAGCAGCTTGGTGGGATTGGAGACCCAGTACTTC
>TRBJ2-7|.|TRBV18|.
CASSPPSLRLTDGVEQYF
TGTGCCAGCTCACCACCCTCGCTCCGGTTGACAGACGGTGTGGAGCAGTACTTC
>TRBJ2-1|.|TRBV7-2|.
CASSLIGSNEQFF
TGTGCCAGCAGCTTAATAGGGAGCAATGAGCAGTTCTTC
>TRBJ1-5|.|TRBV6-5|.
CASSYLAGFQPQHF
TGTGCCAGCAGTTACTTGGCCGGATTCCAGCCCCAGCATTTT
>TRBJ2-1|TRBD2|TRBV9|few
CASSVAGGFEQFF
TGTGCCAGCAGCGTAGCGGGGGGGTTTGAGCAGTTCTTC
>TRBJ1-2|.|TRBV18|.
CASSQGEADGYTF
TGTGCCAGCTCACAGGGGGAGGCGGATGGCTACACCTTC
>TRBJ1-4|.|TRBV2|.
CASSEPVEVANEKLFF
TGTGCCAGCAGTGAACCCGTCGAGGTGGCTAATGAAAAACTGTTTTTT
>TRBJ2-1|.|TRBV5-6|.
CASSLDLRSYNEQFF
TGTGCCAGCAGCTTGGACCTCCGCTCCTACAATGAGCAGTTCTTC
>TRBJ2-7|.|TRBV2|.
CASSGRTASYEQYF
TGTGCCAGCAGTGGGAGGACAGCCTCCTACGAGCAGTACTTC